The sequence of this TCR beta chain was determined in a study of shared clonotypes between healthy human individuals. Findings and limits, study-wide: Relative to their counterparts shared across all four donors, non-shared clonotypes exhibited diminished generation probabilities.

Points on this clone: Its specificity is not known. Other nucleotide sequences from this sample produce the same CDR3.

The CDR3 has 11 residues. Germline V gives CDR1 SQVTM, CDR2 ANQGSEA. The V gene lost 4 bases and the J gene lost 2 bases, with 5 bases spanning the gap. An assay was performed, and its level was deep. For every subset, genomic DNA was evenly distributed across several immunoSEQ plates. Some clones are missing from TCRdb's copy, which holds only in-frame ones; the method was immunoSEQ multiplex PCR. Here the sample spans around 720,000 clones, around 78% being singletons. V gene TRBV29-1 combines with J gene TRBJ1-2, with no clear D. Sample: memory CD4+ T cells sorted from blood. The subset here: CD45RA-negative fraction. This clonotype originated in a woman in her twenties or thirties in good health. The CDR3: CSVVQNYGYTF. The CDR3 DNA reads TGCAGCGTTGTTCAGAACTATGGCTACACCTTC. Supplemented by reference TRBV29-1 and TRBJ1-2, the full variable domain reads SAVISQKPSRDICQRGTSLTIQCQVDSQVTMMFWYRQQPGQSLTLIATANQGSEATYESGFVIDKFPISRPNLTFSTLTVSNMSPEDSSIYLCSVVQNYGYTFGSGTRLTVV.